One T cell receptor beta chain is described in this entry. What it recognizes is unknown. Nashville, Tennessee was home to all donors, each a Caucasian adult. V shed 8 bases and J shed 7 bases, with 15 bases lying between them. CDR1 is ENHRY and CDR2 is SYGVKD in the germline V gene. The CDR3 covers 13 residues. This entry is derived from a study of shared clonotypes between healthy human individuals. Overall study context: Each donor had three CD4 naive, three CD4 memory, two CD8 naive and one CD8 memory plate. Study-level results: Naive subsets generally had larger estimated richness than memory subsets.

Assay: immunoSEQ multiplex PCR; the TCRdb copy retains only in-frame clones and omits some. The sample shows roughly 380,000 clones, 96% of them seen only once. Sample: memory CD8+ T cells sorted from blood. Documented subset: CD45RO+ cells pooled with CCR7-negative TemRA cells. The chain uses TRBV10-3 and TRBJ2-1; no reliable D call. The sequence was obtained from a man aged 25 to 40 in good health. CDR3 nucleotides: TGTGCCATCGGGTCCGGTTTGGGGAATGAGCAGTTCTTC. This codes for CAIGSGLGNEQFF.